A single count supports the clone carrying this TCR beta chain. As yet, its antigen is unknown. The data belong to a study of cytomegalovirus exposure and HLA in healthy donors. Study-wide points: Subsequent analysis found a tendency for first-cohort TCR clusters to co-occur within the 95 to 150 validation repertoires. Investigators reported some 150 TCR beta chains as tied to cytomegalovirus. Published work reported that the classifier diagnosed cytomegalovirus status with high specificity and sensitivity.

TCRdb's copy holds only in-frame clones and misses some; the assay was immunoSEQ multiplex PCR. This sample yields about 270,000 clones, of which 80% to 90% are seen a single time; roughly 0.99% belongs to the top ten. Input material: PBMCs. This TCR derives from a woman under 30 in good health and CMV-seronegative.

The CDR3 protein is CASSPYEGGPGTQYF. The CDR3 nucleotides read TGTGCCAGCAGCCCGTATGAGGGGGGGCCGGGGACCCAGTACTTC. The chain recombines TRBV7-2 with TRBJ2-5, with a tentative D call TRBD2 (7 bases). In germline, CDR1 is SGHTA, CDR2 FQGNSA. CDR3 size: 15 residues. The V end lost 5 bases, the J end lost 7 bases, and 20 bases lay between the germline ends.